This record covers a single TCR beta chain. This record comes from a study of blood T cell repertoires in COVID-19. For the study at large: PBMCs, B-cell-depleted T cells, or T cells were the source of the cDNA or gDNA that made up the material.

Germline V gene sequence: CDR1 SGHAT, CDR2 FQNNGV. The CDR3 is 16 amino acids. V was clipped by 3 bases and J by 0 bases, with 12 bases between them. Authors' analysis steps: The authors estimated nucleated cell counts from reference gene primer amplification. Repertoires were generated with immunoSEQ multiplex PCR, while TCRdb's copy carries only in-frame clones and drops some. V, J and clone size are those of that table, while D and trimming were read from the DNA. In the table there are about 170,000 clones, approximately 83% of which are singletons. The chain employs TRBV11-2 and TRBJ1-3; possible D gene TRBD1, 5 bases. This TCR was recovered from a man between 65 and 85 years old with active or convalescent COVID-19. The specimen was peripheral blood. As DNA, the CDR3 is TGTGCCAGCAGCTTTAGCCCGGGACTCTCTGGAAACACCATATATTTT. Its translation: CASSFSPGLSGNTIYF.